The present T cell receptor (beta chain) was sequenced within a study of cytotoxic CD8 clonotypes in ibrutinib-treated CLL. Turning to this clone: At one boundary the junction diverges from the germline segment, which might be a read error.

The repertoire was sequenced with immunoSEQ multiplex PCR; TCRdb's copy has only in-frame clones and lacks some. The table has 270,000 or so clones, 60% to 80% seen once; the top ten hold about 5.7%. The germline V gene has CDR1 KGHSH and CDR2 LQKENI. The CDR3 extends over 12 amino acids. The sequenced sample was PBMCs, obtained at disease progression, from a patient treated with ibrutinib. The chain combines TRBV18 with TRBJ1-2; 8 bases are shared with TRBD1. The TCR comes from a human donor with chronic lymphocytic leukemia. This CDR3 is CASSPAGQGPLF. The CDR3 coding sequence is TGTGCCAGCTCACCTGCAGGACAGGGACCCCTCTTC.